This TCR beta chain was sequenced in a study of T-cell memory formation after mild COVID-19. In TCRdb, the 5' RACE reads were re-called with MiXCR into one record per CDR3 protein. The table lists 250,000 to 300,000 distinct CDR3 sequences, 15% to 20% of them singletons. The V and J ends lost 3 bases and 0 bases respectively, with 7 bases between them. Per germline, CDR1 SGHVS and CDR2 FNYEAQ. The CDR3 loop spans 14 amino acids. In this sample, this clonotype turned up a few times. The sequenced material came from PBMCs or a T cell subset sorted from them (not recorded which). The clonotype comes from a man between 18 and 29 years old who had mild COVID-19 (a few samples of this study predate the infection). Cell type and time point are not known. The rearrangement joins TRBV7-6 to TRBJ2-3; no reliable D call. The CDR3 DNA follows: TGTGCCAGCAGCTTCCGGGTTAGCACAGATACGCAGTATTTT. Amino acids: CASSFRVSTDTQYF.